This T cell receptor (beta chain) was profiled in a study of T cell responses to AZD1222 COVID-19 vaccine. General observations from the study: With two AZD1222 doses given, Spike-specific TCR breadth and depth both rose. Repertoires were sampled only after the peak T cell response. White British people made up most donors, females outnumbered males, and clonal diversity was possibly underestimated.

CDR1 and CDR2 (germline): MNHEY, SMNVEV (reference sequence). With 1 base removed from V and 3 bases from J, the gap between germline ends came to 10 bases. The CDR3 loop spans 14 amino acids. The sample holds a few counts of this clone. Its antigen remains unidentified. Generated by immunoSEQ multiplex PCR, the TCRdb table keeps only in-frame clones and is missing some. Counted here are roughly 140,000 clones, 70% to 90% occurring once; the ten biggest clones make up roughly 2%. The sequence derives from an adult in good health. The input for sequencing was peripheral blood, taken on day 0 of AZD1222 vaccination. J is TRBJ2-7 and V is TRBV27; D remains unclear. The CDR3 DNA is TGTGCCAGCAGTTTATTTCCGGCGCTCTACGAGCAGTACTTC. This gives the protein CASSLFPALYEQYF.